The rows below give T cell receptor beta chains drawn from one sample of a study of immune cell composition in non-small cell lung cancer. Assay: immunoSEQ multiplex PCR; the TCRdb copy retains only in-frame clones and omits some. Found here are about 2,200 clones, 69% of them singletons; the top ten hold about 16%. Sequences were obtained from non-adjacent lung tissue. These receptors came from a human donor with non-small cell lung cancer. Each CDR3 is given with its conserved first and last residue. The order of the fields is clone size, D gene, V gene, J gene, CDR3 protein, CDR3 DNA. A D gene is named only where the DNA matches it firmly. Only some rows state a clone size, as once, few, many or a class for expanded clones.

clone size: few
D gene: TRBD2
V gene: TRBV11-3
J gene: TRBJ2-5
CDR3 protein: CASSLGLAGDQETQYF
CDR3 DNA: TGTGCCAGCAGCTTAGGACTAGCGGGGGACCAAGAGACCCAGTACTTC

clone size: once
D gene: TRBD1
V gene: TRBV7-2
J gene: TRBJ2-4
CDR3 protein: CASSLRQGDGRLAKNIQYF
CDR3 DNA: TGTGCCAGCAGCTTAAGGCAGGGGGATGGTCGGCTAGCCAAAAACATTCAGTACTTC

clone size: -
D gene: -
V gene: TRBV19
J gene: TRBJ1-5
CDR3 protein: CASSIDAGLGQPQHF
CDR3 DNA: TGTGCCAGTAGTATAGATGCAGGGTTAGGTCAGCCCCAGCATTTT

clone size: -
D gene: TRBD1
V gene: TRBV5-4
J gene: TRBJ2-1
CDR3 protein: CASSLGTGLNEQFF
CDR3 DNA: TGTGCCAGCAGCTTGGGGACAGGGTTGAATGAGCAGTTCTTC

clone size: -
D gene: -
V gene: TRBV7-2
J gene: TRBJ2-7
CDR3 protein: CASAPEGGPYEQYF
CDR3 DNA: TGTGCCAGCGCGCCCGAGGGCGGACCCTACGAGCAGTACTTC

clone size: large
D gene: -
V gene: TRBV6-5
J gene: TRBJ1-6
CDR3 protein: CASSPDRANSPLHF
CDR3 DNA: TGTGCCAGCAGCCCGGACAGAGCTAATTCACCCCTCCACTTT

clone size: -
D gene: -
V gene: TRBV5-1
J gene: TRBJ2-1
CDR3 protein: CASSLDGGSYNEQFF
CDR3 DNA: TGCGCCAGCAGCTTGGACGGGGGTTCCTACAATGAGCAGTTCTTC

clone size: -
D gene: -
V gene: TRBV11-2
J gene: TRBJ1-1
CDR3 protein: CASSLSGNTEAFF
CDR3 DNA: TGTGCCAGCAGCTTATCAGGGAACACTGAAGCTTTCTTT

clone size: -
D gene: -
V gene: TRBV7-9
J gene: TRBJ1-1
CDR3 protein: CASSPTGGRNTEAFF
CDR3 DNA: TGTGCCAGCAGCCCAACGGGGGGGCGGAACACTGAAGCTTTCTTT

clone size: -
D gene: -
V gene: TRBV29-1
J gene: TRBJ1-3
CDR3 protein: CSVSGSNTIYF
CDR3 DNA: TGCAGCGTTTCAGGGTCCAACACCATATATTTT

clone size: -
D gene: TRBD1
V gene: TRBV5-1
J gene: TRBJ1-5
CDR3 protein: CASSSGQGDQPQHF
CDR3 DNA: TGCGCCAGCAGCTCAGGACAGGGGGATCAGCCCCAGCATTTT

clone size: -
D gene: TRBD1
V gene: TRBV7-7
J gene: TRBJ1-4
CDR3 protein: CASSPGTGRGEKLFF
CDR3 DNA: TGTGCTAGCAGCCCTGGGACAGGGAGGGGTGAAAAACTGTTTTTT

clone size: -
D gene: TRBD1
V gene: TRBV11-2
J gene: TRBJ1-1
CDR3 protein: CASSSDRGFTMNTEAFF
CDR3 DNA: TGTGCCAGCAGCTCAGACAGGGGGTTTACTATGAACACTGAAGCTTTCTTT

clone size: -
D gene: -
V gene: TRBV2
J gene: TRBJ1-5
CDR3 protein: CASNPPNRQSNQPQHF
CDR3 DNA: TGTGCCAGCAATCCCCCAAACCGACAGTCCAATCAGCCCCAGCATTTT

clone size: -
D gene: -
V gene: TRBV5-1
J gene: TRBJ1-1
CDR3 protein: CASSLATDNTEAFF
CDR3 DNA: TGCGCCAGCAGCTTGGCCACAGACAACACTGAAGCTTTCTTT

clone size: -
D gene: TRBD2
V gene: TRBV2
J gene: TRBJ2-3
CDR3 protein: CASRGSFAGGETLTDTQYF
CDR3 DNA: TGTGCCAGCAGGGGGTCATTTGCTGGGGGGGAGACTCTCACAGATACGCAGTATTTT

clone size: -
D gene: -
V gene: TRBV6-5
J gene: TRBJ1-1
CDR3 protein: CASGSRTGNTEAFF
CDR3 DNA: TGTGCCAGCGGATCGCGAACAGGGAACACTGAAGCTTTCTTT

clone size: -
D gene: TRBD1
V gene: TRBV18
J gene: TRBJ1-6
CDR3 protein: CASSLLGTGGTSPLHF
CDR3 DNA: TGTGCCAGCTCACTACTAGGGACAGGGGGCACTTCACCCCTCCACTTT

clone size: -
D gene: -
V gene: TRBV27
J gene: TRBJ1-1
CDR3 protein: CASSRGGGTEAFF
CDR3 DNA: TGTGCCAGCAGTCGGGGAGGGGGTACTGAAGCTTTCTTT

clone size: -
D gene: -
V gene: TRBV2
J gene: TRBJ2-3
CDR3 protein: CASSEGVPTDTQYF
CDR3 DNA: TGTGCCAGCAGTGAGGGCGTACCCACAGATACGCAGTATTTT

clone size: -
D gene: -
V gene: TRBV6-5
J gene: TRBJ1-4
CDR3 protein: CASSYTPNEKLFF
CDR3 DNA: TGTGCCAGCAGTTACACTCCTAATGAAAAACTGTTTTTT

clone size: -
D gene: TRBD1
V gene: TRBV18
J gene: TRBJ1-3
CDR3 protein: CASSRKGASSGNTIYF
CDR3 DNA: TGTGCCAGCTCAAGAAAGGGGGCCTCCTCTGGAAACACCATATATTTT

clone size: -
D gene: TRBD2
V gene: TRBV6-5
J gene: TRBJ2-1
CDR3 protein: CASISGGAGNEQFF
CDR3 DNA: TGTGCCAGCATTTCGGGGGGGGCCGGCAATGAGCAGTTCTTC

clone size: medium-sized
D gene: TRBD1
V gene: TRBV27
J gene: TRBJ2-7
CDR3 protein: CASSLTPPVGGRYEQYF
CDR3 DNA: TGTGCCAGCAGTTTAACCCCTCCCGTAGGGGGCCGGTACGAGCAGTACTTC

clone size: -
D gene: -
V gene: TRBV6-5
J gene: TRBJ2-3
CDR3 protein: CASGRGRTDTQYF
CDR3 DNA: TGTGCCAGCGGCAGGGGGAGGACAGATACGCAGTATTTT

clone size: -
D gene: -
V gene: TRBV6-1
J gene: TRBJ1-1
CDR3 protein: CASSEFFSITEAFF
CDR3 DNA: TGTGCCAGCAGTGAGTTCTTTTCTATCACTGAAGCTTTCTTT

clone size: -
D gene: TRBD1
V gene: TRBV7-2
J gene: TRBJ2-1
CDR3 protein: CASSSTGSFSYNEQFF
CDR3 DNA: TGTGCCAGCAGCTCGACAGGGTCCTTCTCCTACAATGAGCAGTTCTTC